The clone carrying this T cell receptor beta chain was detected many times. This specimen belongs to a study of T cells in Graves' hyperthyroidism and ophthalmopathy. Amplification targeted TCR beta CDR3 regions from RNA transcripts. Initially, a first-round RT-PCR of the TCR CDR3 employed the HTBI primer set. TCRdb re-called the multiplex PCR reads through MiXCR, storing one row per CDR3 protein. The data hold about half a million distinct CDR3 sequences, with around 21% observed a single time. Germline V lookup: CDR1 SNHLY, CDR2 FYNNEI. Germline trimming cut 7 bases from V and 6 bases from J; bases unmatched to any gene: 11. This CDR3 has 14 amino acids. Patients aged 18 to 65 with hyperthyroidism were newly diagnosed, with duration under 2 months.

The clonotype was recovered from a young man with Graves' hyperthyroidism. This chain links TRBV2 with TRBJ1-1; 7 bases fit TRBD1. The sequencing input was blood. The CDR3 DNA sequence: TGTGCCAGCATCTTTCGCGAGGGGGCTCCTGAAGCTTTCTTT. Translated, it gives CASIFREGAPEAFF.